Given below is one TCR beta chain in context. Its antigen is undetermined. The sample donors, healthy Finnish infants, were having corrective surgery for congenital heart defects. During surgery, roughly 0.5-1 mL peripheral blood was drawn from four of eight donors. All available leukocytes, rather than a set cell count, yielded the blood DNA. This record comes from a study of human thymus T cells. TCRdb's copy holds only in-frame clones and misses some; the assay was immunoSEQ multiplex PCR. The top ten hold roughly 5.6% of the sample, which has more than 50,000 clones, 94% seen once. Broader study findings: Thymic and blood repertoires seemed to show skewed V and J gene use.

The sequence was obtained from a boy in the first two years of life with a congenital heart defect but otherwise immunologically healthy. Sequencing was carried out using blood.

CDR3 nucleotide sequence: TGTGCCAGCAGCGTAGGACTAGCGAGCACAGATACGCAGTATTTT. This sequence encodes CASSVGLASTDTQYF. The rearrangement links TRBV9 to TRBJ2-3, with 8 bases fitting TRBD2. The CDR3 has 15 amino acids. The germline V gene has CDR1 SGDLS and CDR2 YYNGEE. The ends lost 0 bases at V and 0 bases at J; junction bases unmatched: 0. Supplemented by reference TRBV9 and TRBJ2-3, the full variable domain reads DSGVTQTPKHLITATGQRVTLRCSPRSGDLSVYWYQQSLDQGLQFLIQYYNGEERAKGNILERFSAQQFPDLHSELNLSSLELGDSALYFCASSVGLASTDTQYFGPGTRLTVL.